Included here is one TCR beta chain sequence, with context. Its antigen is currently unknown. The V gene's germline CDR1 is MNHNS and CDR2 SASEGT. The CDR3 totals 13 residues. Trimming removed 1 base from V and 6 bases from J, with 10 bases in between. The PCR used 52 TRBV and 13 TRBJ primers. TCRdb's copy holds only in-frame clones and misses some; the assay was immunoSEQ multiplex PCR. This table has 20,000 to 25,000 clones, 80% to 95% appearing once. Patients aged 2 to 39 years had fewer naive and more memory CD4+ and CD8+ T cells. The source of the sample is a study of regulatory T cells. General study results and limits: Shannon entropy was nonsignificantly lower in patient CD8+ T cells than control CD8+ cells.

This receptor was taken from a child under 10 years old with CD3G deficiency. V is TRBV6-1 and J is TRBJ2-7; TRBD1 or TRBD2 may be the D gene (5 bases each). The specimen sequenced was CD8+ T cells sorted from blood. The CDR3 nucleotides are TGTGCCAGCAGTGAAGGCCCAGGGACCGAGCAGTACTTC. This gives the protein CASSEGPGTEQYF.